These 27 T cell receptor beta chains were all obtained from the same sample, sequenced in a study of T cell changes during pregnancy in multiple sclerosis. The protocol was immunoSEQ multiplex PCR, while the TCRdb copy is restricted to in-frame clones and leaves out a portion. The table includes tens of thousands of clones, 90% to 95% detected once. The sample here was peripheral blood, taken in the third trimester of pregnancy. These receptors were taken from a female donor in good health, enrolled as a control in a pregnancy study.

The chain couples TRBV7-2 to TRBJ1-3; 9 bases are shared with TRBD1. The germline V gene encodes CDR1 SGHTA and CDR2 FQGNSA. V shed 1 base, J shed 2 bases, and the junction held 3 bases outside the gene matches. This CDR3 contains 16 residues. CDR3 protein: CASSLDGTGTGNTIYF. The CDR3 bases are TGTGCCAGCAGCTTAGACGGGACAGGGACTGGAAACACCATATATTTT.

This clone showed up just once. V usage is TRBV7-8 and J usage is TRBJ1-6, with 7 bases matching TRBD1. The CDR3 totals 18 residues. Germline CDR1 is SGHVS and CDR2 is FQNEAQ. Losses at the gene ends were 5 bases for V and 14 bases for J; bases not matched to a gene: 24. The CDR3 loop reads CASSDPRRDRERLGALHF. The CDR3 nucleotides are TGTGCCAGCAGCGACCCTCGGAGGGACAGAGAACGTTTGGGAGCCCTCCACTTT.

The chain's CDR3 is CASSFGAGGGIQYF. The CDR3 DNA reads as TGTGCCAGCAGCTTTGGGGCAGGGGGTGGAATTCAGTACTTC. This chain joins TRBV13 and TRBJ2-4; 7 bases are a match to TRBD1. Germline trimming cut 3 bases from V and 10 bases from J; bases unmatched to any gene: 9. In germline, CDR1 is PRHDT, CDR2 FYEKMQ (reference sequence). The CDR3 totals 14 residues.

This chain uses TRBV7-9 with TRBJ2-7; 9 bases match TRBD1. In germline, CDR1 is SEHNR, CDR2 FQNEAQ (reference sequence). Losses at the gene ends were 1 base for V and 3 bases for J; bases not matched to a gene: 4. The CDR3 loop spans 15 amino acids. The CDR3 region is CASSLGQGGDYEQYF. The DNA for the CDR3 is TGTGCCAGCAGCTTAGGACAGGGGGGAGACTACGAGCAGTACTTC. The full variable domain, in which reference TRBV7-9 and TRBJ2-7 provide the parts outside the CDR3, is DTGVSQNPRHKITKRGQNVTFRCDPISEHNRLYWYRQTLGQGPEFLTYFQNEAQLEKSRLLSDRFSAERPKGSFSTLEIQRTEQGDSAMYLCASSLGQGGDYEQYFGPGTRLTVT.

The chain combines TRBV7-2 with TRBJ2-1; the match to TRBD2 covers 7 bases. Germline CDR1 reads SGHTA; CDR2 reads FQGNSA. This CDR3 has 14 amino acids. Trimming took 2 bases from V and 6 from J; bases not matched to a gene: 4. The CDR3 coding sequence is TGTGCCAGCAGCTTAAGGACTAGGGTCAATGAGCAGTTCTTC. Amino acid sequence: CASSLRTRVNEQFF.

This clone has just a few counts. The CDR3 here is CASSVGTENTEAFF. The CDR3 DNA is TGTGCCAGCAGCGTAGGGACAGAGAACACTGAAGCTTTCTTT. The rearrangement joins TRBV9 to TRBJ1-1; TRBD1 is a possible D gene (6 bases). V gave up 0 bases and J gave up 1 base, with 7 bases separating them. The CDR3 loop spans 14 amino acids. The germline CDR1 and CDR2 sequences are SGDLS and YYNGEE.

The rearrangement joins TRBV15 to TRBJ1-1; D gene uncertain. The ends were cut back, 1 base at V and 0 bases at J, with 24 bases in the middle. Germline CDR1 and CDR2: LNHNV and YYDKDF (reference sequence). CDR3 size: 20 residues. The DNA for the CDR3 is TGTGCCACCAGCAGAGGCGGGGATTGGCCGTCTCCACCTATGAACACTGAAGCTTTCTTT. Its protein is CATSRGGDWPSPPMNTEAFF.

As DNA, the CDR3 is TGTGCCAGCAGTACCGGACAGGTCACAGATACGCAGTATTTT. Amino acids: CASSTGQVTDTQYF. The chain couples TRBV7-6 to TRBJ2-3; 7 nucleotides agree with TRBD1. J lost 2 bases, V lost 6 bases, and 5 bases had no gene match. The CDR3 totals 14 residues. CDR1 is SGHVS and CDR2 is FNYEAQ in the germline V gene.

Written as DNA, the CDR3 is TGTGCCAGTAGTATACGCGGCCCCTTGCCCTACGAGCAGTACTTC. Translating it yields CASSIRGPLPYEQYF. The rearrangement joins TRBV19 to TRBJ2-7, with D hard to call. Deletions cut 2 bases from V and 2 bases from J, with 13 bases between. CDR3 length: 15 residues. Germline V gene sequence: CDR1 LNHDA, CDR2 SQIVND (reference sequence). The variable domain in full, completed from reference TRBV19 and TRBJ2-7, reads DGGITQSPKYLFRKEGQNVTLSCEQNLNHDAMYWYRQDPGQGLRLIYYSQIVNDFQKGDIAEGYSVSREKKESFPLTVTSAQKNPTAFYLCASSIRGPLPYEQYFGPGTRLTVT.

The CDR3, as DNA: TGCGCCAGCAGCTTGGATGTAGGGGGCGACTATGGCTACACCTTC. As protein: CASSLDVGGDYGYTF. The gene calls are TRBV5-1 and TRBJ1-2, with 7 bases that match TRBD1. The germline CDR1 and CDR2 sequences are SGHRS and YFSETQ. Trimming removed 0 bases from V and 3 bases from J; junction bases left unmatched: 5. The CDR3 is made up of 15 amino acids.

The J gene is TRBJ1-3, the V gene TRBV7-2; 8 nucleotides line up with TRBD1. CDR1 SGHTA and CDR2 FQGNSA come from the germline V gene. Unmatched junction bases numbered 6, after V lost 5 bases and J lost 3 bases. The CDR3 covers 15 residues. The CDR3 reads CASSRTGTFGNTIYF. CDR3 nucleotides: TGTGCCAGCAGCCGGACAGGGACATTTGGAAACACCATATATTTT.

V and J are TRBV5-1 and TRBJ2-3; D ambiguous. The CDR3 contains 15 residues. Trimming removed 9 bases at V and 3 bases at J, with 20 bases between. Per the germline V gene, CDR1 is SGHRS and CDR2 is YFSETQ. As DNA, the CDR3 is TGCGCCACCTCTTCCGCGTCTAGAGCGACAGATACGCAGTATTTT. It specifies CATSSASRATDTQYF.

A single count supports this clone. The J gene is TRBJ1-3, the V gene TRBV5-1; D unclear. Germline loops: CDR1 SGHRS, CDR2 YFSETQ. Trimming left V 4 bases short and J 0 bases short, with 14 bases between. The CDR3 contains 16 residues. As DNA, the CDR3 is TGCGCCAGCAGCCAAAGACCCGGAGCCTCTGGAAACACCATATATTTT. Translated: CASSQRPGASGNTIYF.

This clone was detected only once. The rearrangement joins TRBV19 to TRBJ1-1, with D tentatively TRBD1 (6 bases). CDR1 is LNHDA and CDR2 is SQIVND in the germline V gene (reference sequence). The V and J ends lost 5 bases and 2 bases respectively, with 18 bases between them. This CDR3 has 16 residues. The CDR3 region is CASSPRQAETNTEAFF. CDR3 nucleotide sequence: TGTGCCAGTAGTCCTCGACAGGCGGAAACAAACACTGAAGCTTTCTTT.

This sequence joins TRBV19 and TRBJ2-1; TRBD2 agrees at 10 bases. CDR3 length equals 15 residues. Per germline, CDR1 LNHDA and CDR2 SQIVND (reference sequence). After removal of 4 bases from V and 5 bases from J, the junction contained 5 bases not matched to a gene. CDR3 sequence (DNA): TGTGCCAGTAGTACCATAGCGGGAGGCCACAATGAGCAGTTCTTC. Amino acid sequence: CASSTIAGGHNEQFF.

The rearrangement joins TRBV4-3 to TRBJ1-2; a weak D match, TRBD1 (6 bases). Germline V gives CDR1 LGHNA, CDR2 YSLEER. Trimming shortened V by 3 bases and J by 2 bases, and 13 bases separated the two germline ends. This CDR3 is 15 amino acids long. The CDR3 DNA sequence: TGCGCCAGCAGCCAGGGTCCGACAGGAAACTATGGCTACACCTTC. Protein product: CASSQGPTGNYGYTF.

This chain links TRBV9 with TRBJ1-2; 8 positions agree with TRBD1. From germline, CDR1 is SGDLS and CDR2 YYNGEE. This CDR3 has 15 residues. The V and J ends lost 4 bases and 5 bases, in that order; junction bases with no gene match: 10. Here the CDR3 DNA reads TGTGCCAGCAGCCCTTCGACAGGGGCGACGTATGGCTACACCTTC. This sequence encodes CASSPSTGATYGYTF.

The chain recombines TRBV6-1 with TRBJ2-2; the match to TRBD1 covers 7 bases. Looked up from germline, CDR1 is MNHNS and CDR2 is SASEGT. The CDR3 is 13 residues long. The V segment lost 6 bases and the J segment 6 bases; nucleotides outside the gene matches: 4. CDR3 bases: TGTGCCAGCAGGGACAGGAGGTCCGGGGAGCTGTTTTTT. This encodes CASRDRRSGELFF.

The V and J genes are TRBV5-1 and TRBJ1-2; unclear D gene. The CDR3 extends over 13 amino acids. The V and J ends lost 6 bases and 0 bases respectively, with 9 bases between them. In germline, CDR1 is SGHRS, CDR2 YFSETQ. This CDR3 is CASKGAANYGYTF. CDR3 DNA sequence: TGCGCCAGCAAAGGAGCGGCTAACTATGGCTACACCTTC.

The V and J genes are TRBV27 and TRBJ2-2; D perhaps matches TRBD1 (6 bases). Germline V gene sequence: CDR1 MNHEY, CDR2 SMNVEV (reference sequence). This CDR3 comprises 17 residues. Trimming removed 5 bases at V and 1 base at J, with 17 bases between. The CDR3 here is CASSTRTDTLNTGELFF. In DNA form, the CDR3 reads TGTGCCAGCAGTACGCGGACAGACACCCTGAACACCGGGGAGCTGTTTTTT.

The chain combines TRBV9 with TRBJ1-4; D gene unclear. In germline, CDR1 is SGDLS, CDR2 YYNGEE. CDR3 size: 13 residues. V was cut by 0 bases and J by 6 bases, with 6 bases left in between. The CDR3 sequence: CASSVGGDEKLFF. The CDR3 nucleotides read TGTGCCAGCAGCGTAGGCGGGGATGAAAAACTGTTTTTT.

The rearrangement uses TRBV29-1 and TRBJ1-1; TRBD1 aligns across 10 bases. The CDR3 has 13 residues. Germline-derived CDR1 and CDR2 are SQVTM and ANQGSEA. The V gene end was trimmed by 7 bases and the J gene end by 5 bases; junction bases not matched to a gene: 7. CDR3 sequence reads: CSARTGGETEAFF. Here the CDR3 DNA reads TGCAGCGCTAGGACAGGGGGTGAGACTGAAGCTTTCTTT.

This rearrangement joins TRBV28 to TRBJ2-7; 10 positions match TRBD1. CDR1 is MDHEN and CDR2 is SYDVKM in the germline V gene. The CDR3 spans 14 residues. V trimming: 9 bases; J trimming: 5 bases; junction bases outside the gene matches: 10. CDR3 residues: CASNPGQGFHEQYF. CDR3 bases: TGTGCCAGTAATCCGGGACAGGGGTTCCACGAGCAGTACTTC.

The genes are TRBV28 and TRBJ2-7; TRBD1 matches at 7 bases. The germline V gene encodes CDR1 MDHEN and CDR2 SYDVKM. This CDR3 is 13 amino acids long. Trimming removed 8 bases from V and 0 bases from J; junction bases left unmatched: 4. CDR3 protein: CASSGQISYEQYF. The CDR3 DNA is TGTGCCAGCTCGGGACAGATCTCCTACGAGCAGTACTTC.

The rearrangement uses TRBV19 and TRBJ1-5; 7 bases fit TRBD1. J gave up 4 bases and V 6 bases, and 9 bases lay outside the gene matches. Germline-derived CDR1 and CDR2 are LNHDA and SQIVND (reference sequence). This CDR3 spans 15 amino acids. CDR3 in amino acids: CASSVLQGLNQPQHF. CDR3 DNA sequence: TGTGCCAGTAGCGTGTTACAGGGGTTGAATCAGCCCCAGCATTTT.

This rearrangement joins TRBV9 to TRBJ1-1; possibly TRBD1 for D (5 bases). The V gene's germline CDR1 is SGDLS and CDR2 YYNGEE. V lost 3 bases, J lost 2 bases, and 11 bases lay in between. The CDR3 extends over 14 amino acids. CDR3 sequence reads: CASSGQTANTEAFF. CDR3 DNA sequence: TGTGCCAGCAGCGGACAGACAGCTAACACTGAAGCTTTCTTT.

This chain's CDR3 is CASSFGTGYEQYF. CDR3 nucleotide sequence: TGTGCCAGCAGCTTTGGGACAGGCTACGAGCAGTACTTC. The gene calls are TRBV5-6 and TRBJ2-7; 8 positions agree with TRBD1. CDR3 length: 13 residues. Germline values: CDR1 SGHDT, CDR2 YYEEEE. With 2 bases clipped from V and 3 bases from J, the junction kept 1 base outside the gene matches. Supplemented by reference TRBV5-6 and TRBJ2-7, the full variable domain reads DAGVTQSPTHLIKTRGQQVTLRCSPKSGHDTVSWYQQALGQGPQFIFQYYEEEERQRGNFPDRFSGHQFPNYSSELNVNALLLGDSALYLCASSFGTGYEQYFGPGTRLTVT.